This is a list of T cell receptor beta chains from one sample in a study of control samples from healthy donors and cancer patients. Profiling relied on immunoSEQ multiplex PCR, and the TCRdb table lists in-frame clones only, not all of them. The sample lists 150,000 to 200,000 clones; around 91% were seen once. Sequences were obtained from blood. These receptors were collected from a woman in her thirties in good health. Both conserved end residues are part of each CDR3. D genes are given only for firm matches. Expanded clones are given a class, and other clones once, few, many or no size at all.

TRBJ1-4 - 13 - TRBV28 TGTGCCAGCAGTTTCGGCCACAATGAAAAACTGTTTTTT CASSFGHNEKLFF
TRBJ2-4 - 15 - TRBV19 TGTGCCAGTAGTATCCGACAGGTAGCCAAAAACATTCAGTACTTC CASSIRQVAKNIQYF
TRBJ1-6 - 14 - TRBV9 TGTGCCAGCAGCGTAGGGACAGCAAATTCACCCCTCCACTTT CASSVGTANSPLHF
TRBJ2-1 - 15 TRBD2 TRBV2 TGTGCCAGCAGTGAAGCGGGAGGGCCCGTAGATGAGCAGTTCTTC CASSEAGGPVDEQFF
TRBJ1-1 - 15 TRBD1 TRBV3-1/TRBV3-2 TGTGCCAGCAACCACAGGGGACGGATGAACACTGAAGCTTTCTTT CASNHRGRMNTEAFF
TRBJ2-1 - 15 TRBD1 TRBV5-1 TGCGCCAGCAGCGGACAGGGGGCAGAGTACAATGAGCAGTTCTTC CASSGQGAEYNEQFF
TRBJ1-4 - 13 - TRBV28 TGTGCCAGCAGTCTGTCAGGGTCTGAAAAACTGTTTTTT CASSLSGSEKLFF
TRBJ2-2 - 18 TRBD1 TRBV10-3 TGTGCCATCAGTGAGTCCCTGGACAGGGGGCGTGGGACCGGGGAGCTGTTTTTT CAISESLDRGRGTGELFF
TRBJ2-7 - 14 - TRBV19 TGTGCCAGTAGTATCGGGGGCGCAACCTACGAGCAGTACTTC CASSIGGATYEQYF
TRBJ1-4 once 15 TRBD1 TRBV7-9 TGTGCCAGCAGCCCCGGGACAGGGACTAATGAAAAACTGTTTTTT CASSPGTGTNEKLFF
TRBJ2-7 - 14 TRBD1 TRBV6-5 TGTGCCAGCAGTCACCGGGACAGATCCTACGAGCAGTACTTC CASSHRDRSYEQYF
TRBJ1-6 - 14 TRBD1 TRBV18 TGTGCCAGCTCACCGGGACAGGAGAATTCACCCCTCCACTTT CASSPGQENSPLHF
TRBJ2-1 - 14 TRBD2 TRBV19 TGTGCCAGTAACTTGGTAGCGGGAAACAATGAGCAGTTCTTC CASNLVAGNNEQFF
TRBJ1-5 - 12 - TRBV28 TGTGCCAGCAGTTTAATAGGACAGCCCCAGCATTTT CASSLIGQPQHF
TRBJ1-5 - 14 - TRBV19 TGTGCCAGTAGGCGACAGGCGGACAATCAGCCCCAGCATTTT CASRRQADNQPQHF
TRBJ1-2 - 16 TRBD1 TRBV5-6 TGTGCCAGCAGCTCTCCTACAGGGGGCCTTAAGTATGGCTACACCTTC CASSSPTGGLKYGYTF
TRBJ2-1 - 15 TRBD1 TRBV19 TGTGCCAGTAGTCACAGGGGGCTAGCGGTGGATGAGCAGTTCTTC CASSHRGLAVDEQFF
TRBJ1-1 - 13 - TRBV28 TGTGCCAGCAGGGGCTCCATGAACACTGAAGCTTTCTTT CASRGSMNTEAFF
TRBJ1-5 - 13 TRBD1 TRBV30 TGTGCCTGGACAGGGGGCGCGGGGCAGCCCCAGCATTTT CAWTGGAGQPQHF
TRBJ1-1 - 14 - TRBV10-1 TGCGCCAGCAGTGAGTCGGGGGGGCACGCTGAAGCTTTCTTT CASSESGGHAEAFF
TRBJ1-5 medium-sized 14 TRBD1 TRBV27 TGTGCCAGCAGTTTAGCCCCACAGGGGCAGCCCCAGCATTTT CASSLAPQGQPQHF
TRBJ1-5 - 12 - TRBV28 TGTGCCAGCAGTAGGGGCAATCAGCCCCAGCATTTT CASSRGNQPQHF
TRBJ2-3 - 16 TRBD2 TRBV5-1 TGCGCCAGCAGCCCGGACAGGACTAGCGGGACAGATACGCAGTATTTT CASSPDRTSGTDTQYF